The rows below give T cell receptor beta chains drawn from one sample of a study of blood T cell repertoires in COVID-19. Repertoires were generated with immunoSEQ multiplex PCR, while TCRdb's copy carries only in-frame clones and drops some. The sample contains about 120,000 clones, 70% to 85% of which appear only once. The sample taken for sequencing was peripheral blood. The receptors here all came from a man between 70 and 80 years old with active or convalescent COVID-19. Both conserved end residues are part of each CDR3. The order of the fields is V gene, clone size, D gene, J gene, CDR3 protein, CDR3 DNA. The D gene is left open where the match is weak. Only part of the rows carry a size: once, few, many, or a class if the clone is expanded.

TRBV19	NA	NA	TRBJ2-7	CASSDLSEEQYF	TGTGCCAGTAGTGATTTGTCGGAGGAGCAGTACTTC
TRBV29-1	NA	TRBD1	TRBJ1-1	CSGRQGGKNTEAFF	TGCAGCGGGCGACAGGGGGGAAAGAACACTGAAGCTTTCTTT
TRBV7-2	NA	NA	TRBJ1-2	CASSFQGPHYGYTF	TGTGCCAGCAGCTTTCAGGGGCCCCACTATGGCTACACCTTC
TRBV6-2/TRBV6-3	NA	TRBD1	TRBJ2-5	CASSDRGVGGETQYF	TGTGCCAGCAGCGACAGGGGAGTCGGCGGAGAGACCCAGTACTTC
TRBV6-5	NA	TRBD2	TRBJ2-7	CASRGRGIYEQYF	TGTGCCAGCAGGGGGCGGGGGATCTACGAGCAGTACTTC
TRBV28	NA	TRBD1	TRBJ1-5	CASSSTGTGHNQPQHF	TGTGCCAGCAGTTCCACCGGGACAGGGCACAATCAGCCCCAGCATTTT
TRBV19	NA	TRBD1	TRBJ2-2	CASRTGGSNTGELFF	TGTGCCAGTAGGACAGGGGGCTCGAACACCGGGGAGCTGTTTTTT
TRBV11-3	NA	NA	TRBJ1-2	CASSFAGLVGYTF	TGTGCCAGCAGCTTCGCAGGGCTTGTTGGCTACACCTTC
TRBV9	NA	NA	TRBJ2-1	CASSVEPTSTEQFF	TGTGCCAGCAGCGTAGAGCCAACTAGTACGGAGCAGTTCTTC
TRBV5-5	NA	NA	TRBJ1-1	CASSHLPLLQNTEAFF	TGTGCCAGCAGCCACCTCCCGCTACTCCAGAACACTGAAGCTTTCTTT
TRBV11-3	NA	NA	TRBJ2-3	CASSLVTGSTDTQYF	TGTGCCAGCAGCTTAGTAACGGGGAGCACAGATACGCAGTATTTT
TRBV18	NA	TRBD2	TRBJ2-4	CASSREGPEDIQYF	TGTGCCAGCTCACGGGAGGGGCCGGAGGACATTCAGTACTTC
TRBV7-2	NA	TRBD1	TRBJ2-7	CASSTWDSPYEQYF	TGTGCCAGCAGCACCTGGGACAGTCCCTACGAGCAGTACTTC
TRBV19	few	NA	TRBJ1-5	CASNAQDWGNQPQHF	TGTGCCAGTAATGCCCAGGATTGGGGCAATCAGCCCCAGCATTTT
TRBV6-5	NA	TRBD1	TRBJ1-6	CASSSGTGGAGSPLHF	TGTGCCAGCAGTTCCGGGACAGGGGGCGCCGGTTCACCCCTCCACTTT
TRBV28	NA	NA	TRBJ1-1	CASSLVYTEAFF	TGTGCCAGCAGTTTAGTTTATACTGAAGCTTTCTTT
TRBV18	once	NA	TRBJ2-2	CASSPRDKVTGELFF	TGTGCCAGCTCACCAAGGGACAAAGTCACCGGGGAGCTGTTTTTT
TRBV2	NA	TRBD1	TRBJ2-1	CASSALGDRGFF	TGTGCCAGCAGTGCTTTAGGAGACAGGGGGTTCTTC
TRBV3-1/TRBV3-2	NA	NA	TRBJ1-1	CASSQVSNTEAFF	TGTGCCAGCAGCCAAGTATCGAACACTGAAGCTTTCTTT
TRBV6-2/TRBV6-3	NA	NA	TRBJ2-4	CASSSPGQATLVAKNIQYF	TGTGCCAGCAGTTCCCCAGGTCAGGCGACCTTAGTGGCCAAAAACATTCAGTACTTC
TRBV19	NA	TRBD2	TRBJ2-2	CASSIILAGGTGELFF	TGTGCCAGTAGTATCATCCTAGCGGGAGGGACCGGGGAGCTGTTTTTT
TRBV12-5	few	NA	TRBJ1-1	CASGTSARGTEAFF	TGTGCTAGTGGTACCTCAGCGCGAGGGACTGAAGCTTTCTTT
TRBV13	NA	TRBD1	TRBJ1-1	CASSQHRDRRSNTEAFF	TGTGCCAGCAGCCAGCACCGGGACAGAAGATCGAACACTGAAGCTTTCTTT
TRBV4-2	NA	NA	TRBJ1-1	CASSQVASGEDEAFF	TGTGCCAGCAGCCAAGTTGCGTCAGGGGAAGATGAAGCTTTCTTT
TRBV10-3	few	TRBD1	TRBJ1-2	CAISTGVRGYTF	TGTGCCATCAGTACAGGGGTTCGAGGCTACACCTTC
TRBV5-6	NA	NA	TRBJ2-5	CASSLGVSGHLLGTQYF	TGTGCCAGCAGCTTGGGTGTTAGCGGACATCTGCTAGGGACCCAGTACTTC
TRBV4-3	NA	TRBD1	TRBJ1-2	CASSQDLDRGYYGYTF	TGCGCCAGCAGCCAAGATCTGGACAGGGGATACTATGGCTACACCTTC
TRBV7-2	NA	NA	TRBJ2-1	CASSLASSSYNEQFF	TGTGCCAGCAGCTTAGCCTCGAGCTCCTACAATGAGCAGTTCTTC
TRBV6-5	NA	NA	TRBJ2-3	CASSLRRASTDTQYF	TGTGCCAGCAGTTTAAGGAGGGCTAGCACAGATACGCAGTATTTT
TRBV10-3	NA	NA	TRBJ2-5	CAISANAAETQYF	TGTGCCATCAGTGCGAATGCGGCAGAGACCCAGTACTTC
TRBV4-2	NA	NA	TRBJ1-2	CASSQDAGNYGYTF	TGTGCCAGCAGCCAAGACGCCGGTAACTATGGCTACACCTTC
TRBV3-1/TRBV3-2	few	TRBD2	TRBJ2-2	CASSHTSGYTGELFF	TGTGCCAGCAGCCATACTAGCGGATACACCGGGGAGCTGTTTTTT
TRBV13	NA	NA	TRBJ2-1	CASSLGGAGRNEQFF	TGTGCCAGCAGCTTAGGGGGGGCAGGTAGGAATGAGCAGTTCTTC
TRBV7-3	NA	NA	TRBJ2-6	CASSLVRSSGANVLTF	TGTGCCAGCAGCTTAGTGCGGAGCTCTGGGGCCAACGTCCTGACTTTC
TRBV21-1	NA	NA	TRBJ1-1	CASEGNTEAFF	TGTGCCAGCGAGGGGAACACTGAAGCTTTCTTT
TRBV28	NA	NA	TRBJ2-2	CASRGGARGRIGELFF	TGTGCCAGCCGTGGGGGGGCCAGGGGGCGTATCGGGGAGCTGTTTTTT
TRBV15	NA	NA	TRBJ1-5	CATSRERISNQPQHF	TGTGCCACCAGCAGAGAGCGGATTAGCAATCAGCCCCAGCATTTT
TRBV6-2/TRBV6-3	NA	NA	TRBJ1-1	CASSYGGAGKTEAFF	TGTGCCAGCAGTTATGGGGGGGCGGGAAAAACTGAAGCTTTCTTT
TRBV5-1	few	TRBD1	TRBJ2-5	CASSLGGQSVETQYF	TGCGCCAGCAGCTTGGGGGGACAGTCGGTAGAGACCCAGTACTTC
TRBV6-5	once	NA	TRBJ2-3	CASRIGPKDTQYF	TGTGCCAGCAGGATTGGGCCGAAGGATACGCAGTATTTT
TRBV7-2	NA	NA	TRBJ2-1	CASSRNRGEQFF	TGTGCCAGCAGCCGGAATAGGGGTGAGCAGTTCTTC
TRBV27	once	TRBD1	TRBJ2-2	CATRLTGGLRAGELFF	TGTGCCACCCGCCTAACAGGGGGATTACGGGCCGGGGAGCTGTTTTTT
TRBV11-3	NA	NA	TRBJ2-7	CASSSFSGYEQYF	TGTGCCAGCAGCTCTTTCTCGGGGTACGAGCAGTACTTC
TRBV2	NA	NA	TRBJ2-3	CASRNSATSTDTQYF	TGTGCCAGCAGAAATAGCGCCACTAGCACAGATACGCAGTATTTT
TRBV5-4	NA	TRBD2	TRBJ2-7	CASSLYRGGEQYF	TGTGCCAGCAGCTTGTATCGCGGGGGCGAGCAGTACTTC
TRBV5-4	NA	TRBD2	TRBJ2-3	CASSLTSGRADTQYF	TGTGCCAGCAGCCTGACTAGCGGGAGGGCAGATACGCAGTATTTT
TRBV7-8	few	TRBD2	TRBJ2-7	CASSFASGINEQYF	TGTGCCAGCAGCTTTGCTAGCGGGATTAACGAGCAGTACTTC
TRBV6-2/TRBV6-3	NA	TRBD2	TRBJ2-7	CASSYSVTSGSYEQYF	TGTGCCAGCAGTTACTCGGTAACTAGCGGTTCCTACGAGCAGTACTTC
TRBV18	NA	NA	TRBJ2-5	CASSPPTANQETQYF	TGTGCCAGCTCACCTCCGACTGCCAACCAAGAGACCCAGTACTTC
TRBV2	NA	TRBD2	TRBJ2-7	CASRLLAGPYEQYF	TGTGCCAGCAGGCTTCTAGCGGGACCTTACGAGCAGTACTTC
TRBV11-3	NA	NA	TRBJ2-3	CASSPPWGSPSTDTQYF	TGTGCCAGCAGCCCCCCTTGGGGCAGCCCTAGCACAGATACGCAGTATTTT
TRBV14	NA	TRBD2	TRBJ2-1	CASSLMGLAGGNEQFF	TGTGCCAGCAGCCTTATGGGACTAGCGGGAGGCAATGAGCAGTTCTTC
TRBV9	NA	TRBD2	TRBJ2-1	CASSVVARESHEQFF	TGTGCCAGCAGCGTAGTTGCGCGGGAGAGCCATGAGCAGTTCTTC
TRBV28	few	TRBD1	TRBJ1-5	CASSPTGAYSNQPQHF	TGTGCCAGCAGTCCCACAGGGGCCTATAGCAATCAGCCCCAGCATTTT
TRBV18	NA	NA	TRBJ2-1	CASSPNSDNEQFF	TGTGCCAGCTCACCAAACTCCGACAATGAGCAGTTCTTC
TRBV7-2	NA	TRBD2	TRBJ2-1	CASSAGLAGDYNEQFF	TGTGCCAGCAGCGCGGGACTAGCGGGGGACTACAATGAGCAGTTCTTC
TRBV10-3	NA	TRBD1	TRBJ2-6	CAISALQGAGANVLTF	TGTGCCATCAGTGCGCTACAGGGGGCTGGGGCCAACGTCCTGACTTTC